A single T cell receptor (beta chain) is shown here with its context. Antigen specificity is unknown. Amplification used 60 Vbeta primers and 13 Jbeta primers. Methods used by the authors: Around 80 million unique TCR beta chains, about 11 million of them shared, were counted by a later analysis. Generated by immunoSEQ multiplex PCR, the TCRdb table keeps only in-frame clones and is missing some. The DNA gave D and trimming, while V, J and clone size come from that table. This sample has about 150,000 clones, with over 60% found just once. These data belong to a study of cytomegalovirus exposure and HLA in healthy donors. Findings and caveats of the study: On later analysis, the bulk of CMV-associated TCR beta chains appeared to be HLA-restricted. Most subjects had HLA-A and HLA-B alleles reportedly predicted accurately by TCR beta sequences. Later genetic work tied a missense DCLRE1C variant to beta-chain V and J trimming.

V shed 4 bases and J shed 3 bases, with 13 bases lying between them. Germline V gene sequence: CDR1 SGDLS, CDR2 YYNGEE. This CDR3 contains 14 residues. The receptor was derived from a man aged 40-49 years in good health and CMV-seronegative. What was sequenced was PBMCs. The chain couples TRBV9 to TRBJ1-2; D gene uncertain. DNA of the CDR3: TGTGCCAGCAGCCCCAGAGTGGAGGACTATGGCTACACCTTC. This codes for CASSPRVEDYGYTF. The full variable domain, with the rest looked up from reference TRBV9 and TRBJ1-2, is DSGVTQTPKHLITATGQRVTLRCSPRSGDLSVYWYQQSLDQGLQFLIQYYNGEERAKGNILERFSAQQFPDLHSELNLSSLELGDSALYFCASSPRVEDYGYTFGSGTRLTVV.